Shown below are 4 T cell receptor beta chains from a single sample sequenced in a study of breast tumors, draining lymph nodes, adjacent tissues. TCRdb re-called the multiplex PCR reads through MiXCR, storing one row per CDR3 protein. The sample contains tens of thousands of distinct CDR3 sequences, approximately 31% of which appear only once. Breast cancer patients provided tissue from their axillary draining lymph nodes. The sequencing sample was made of axillary lymph node tissue. Receptors originate from a female donor with breast cancer. Some clones in this sample may be carry-over from other donors' samples.

The chain combines TRBV29-1 with TRBJ2-1; 10 bases match TRBD2. Germline lookup yields CDR1 SQVTM and CDR2 ANQGSEA. This CDR3 has 13 residues. J lost 10 bases, V lost 6 bases, and 9 bases had no gene match. This CDR3 is CSVDWTSGDEQFF. DNA for the CDR3: TGCAGCGTCGATTGGACTAGCGGCGACGAGCAGTTCTTC.

This clonotype was detected ten times or more. The V call is TRBV18, the J call TRBJ1-5; 7 bases align to TRBD1. This CDR3 comprises 16 residues. Germline values: CDR1 KGHSH, CDR2 LQKENI. After removal of 2 bases from V and 7 bases from J, the junction contained 11 bases not matched to a gene. The CDR3 sequence is CASSPSLTGERQPQHF. DNA of the CDR3: TGTGCCAGCTCACCATCTCTCACAGGGGAGAGGCAGCCCCAGCATTTT.

This clonotype was detected many times. V usage is TRBV19 and J usage is TRBJ2-2, with D unresolved. The CDR3 covers 10 residues. The V gene's germline CDR1 is LNHDA and CDR2 SQIVND (reference sequence). V lost 8 bases to trimming and J lost 5 bases, with 3 bases between them. CDR3 DNA sequence: TGTGCCAGTGGGACCGGGGAGCTGTTTTTT. The encoded protein is CASGTGELFF.

This clonotype was observed many times. The rearrangement links TRBV20-1 to TRBJ1-1; D uncertain. CDR1 and CDR2 (germline): DFQATT, SNEGSKA (reference sequence). Trimming removed 6 bases at V and 3 bases at J, with 14 bases between. The CDR3 sequence is 13 residues long. The CDR3 is CSAHRGGHTEAFF. The CDR3 DNA follows: TGCAGTGCCCATCGGGGAGGTCACACTGAAGCTTTCTTT.